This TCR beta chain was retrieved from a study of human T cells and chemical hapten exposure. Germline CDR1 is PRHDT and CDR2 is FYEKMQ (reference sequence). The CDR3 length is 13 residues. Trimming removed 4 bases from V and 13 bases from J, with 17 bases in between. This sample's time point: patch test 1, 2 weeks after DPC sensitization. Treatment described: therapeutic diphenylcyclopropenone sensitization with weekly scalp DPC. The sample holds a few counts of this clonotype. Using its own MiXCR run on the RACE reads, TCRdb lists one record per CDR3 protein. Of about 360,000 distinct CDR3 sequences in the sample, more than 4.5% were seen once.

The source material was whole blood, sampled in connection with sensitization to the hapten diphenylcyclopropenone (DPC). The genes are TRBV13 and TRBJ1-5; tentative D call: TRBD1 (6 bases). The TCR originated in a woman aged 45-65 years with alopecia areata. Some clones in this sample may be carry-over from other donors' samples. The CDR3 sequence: CASSSGRGAWQHF. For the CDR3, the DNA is TGTGCCAGCAGCTCAGGAAGGGGGGCCTGGCAGCATTTT.